This passage covers 3 T cell receptor beta chains from one sample sequenced in a study of T cell responses to AZD1222 COVID-19 vaccine. Generated by immunoSEQ multiplex PCR, the TCRdb table keeps only in-frame clones and is missing some. The profile shows 150,000 to 200,000 clones, around 94% of them singletons. This sample comprised peripheral blood, obtained on day 0 of AZD1222 vaccination. The receptors were sampled from an adult in good health.

V gene TRBV11-2 combines with J gene TRBJ1-1, with TRBD1 matching 9 bases. This CDR3 spans 16 amino acids. The trim removed 0 bases at V and 3 bases at J, leaving 5 bases unmatched. The V gene's germline CDR1 is SGHAT and CDR2 FQNNGV. The CDR3 nucleotides are TGTGCCAGCAGCTTAGAACAGGGGGCGTGGGACACTGAAGCTTTCTTT. The encoded protein is CASSLEQGAWDTEAFF.

CDR3 sequence reads: CASSSSGRSTDTQYF. The CDR3 coding sequence is TGTGCCAGCAGTTCTAGCGGGAGGAGCACAGATACGCAGTATTTT. This sequence joins TRBV27 and TRBJ2-3, with TRBD2 matching over 11 bases. The CDR3 spans 15 residues. CDR1 MNHEY and CDR2 SMNVEV come from the germline V gene (reference sequence). J was trimmed by 0 bases and V by 4 bases; bases with no gene match: 0.

This sequence joins TRBV3-1 (or the pseudogene TRBV3-2) and TRBJ2-7, with 13 positions matching TRBD2. V shed 1 base and J 10 bases; nucleotides not matched to a gene: 10. Germline CDR1 is LGHDT and CDR2 is YNNKEL (reference sequence). This CDR3 has 16 amino acids. The DNA for the CDR3 is TGTGCCAGCAGCCAAGTCTCCGGGACTAGCGGGATTGGACAGTACTTC. This gives the protein CASSQVSGTSGIGQYF.